This T cell receptor beta chain comes out of a study of vaccination effects on CD4 cells after COVID-19. With regard to this clone: The antigen remains undetermined.

Clones were sequenced by immunoSEQ multiplex PCR, and TCRdb holds only the in-frame ones, with some missing. Among 55,000 to 90,000 clones listed, 65% to 75% were seen once. This CDR3 contains 16 residues. The germline CDR1 and CDR2 sequences are SNHLY and FYNNEI. With V trimmed by 6 bases and J by 1 base, 3 bases remained unmatched. Sequencing was preceded by expansion of antigen-specific CD4+ T cells with viral peptide pools in the ViraFEST assay. Subsequent to a culture period of under 11 days, CD4+ T cells were isolated. Infection with SARS-CoV-2 occurred in the person between March and December 2020, and PCR confirmed it.

Sequencing was performed on CD4+ T cells from PBMCs cultured with HIV peptides, taken before COVID-19 vaccination. The subset was: HIV-1 Nef peptide pool negative control/reference culture. The receptor was derived from a human donor who had a prior SARS-CoV-2 infection. V and J are TRBV2 and TRBJ2-5; 15 bases line up with TRBD2. Written as DNA, the CDR3 is TGTGCCAGCAGGGGACTAGCGGGGGGCTCCCAAGAGACCCAGTACTTC. Translation gives CASRGLAGGSQETQYF.